The source of this T cell receptor (beta chain) is a study of T cells after yellow fever vaccination. Germline CDR1 is KGHSH and CDR2 is LQKENI. V lost 3 bases and J 3 bases, leaving 11 bases between the germline ends. The CDR3 sequence is 14 residues long. The 5'RACE template-switching step produced TCR cDNA and added a universal primer site and UMIs. TCRdb reprocessed the 5' RACE reads with MiXCR, giving one entry per CDR3 protein. There are some 110,000 distinct CDR3 sequences in the sample; around 6.7% occur only once, and approximately 2.7% lies in the top ten. This clonotype has ten or more counts.

This chain connects TRBV18 to TRBJ2-5, with D possibly matching TRBD1 (6 bases). This clonotype originated in a young man who received the YFV17D yellow fever vaccine. Sequencing was performed on CD4+ T cells sorted from PBMCs, taken more than 40 days after the first yellow fever vaccination. CDR3 sequence: CASSPGSGEETQYF. CDR3 DNA: TGTGCCAGCTCACCGGGGTCAGGGGAAGAGACCCAGTACTTC.